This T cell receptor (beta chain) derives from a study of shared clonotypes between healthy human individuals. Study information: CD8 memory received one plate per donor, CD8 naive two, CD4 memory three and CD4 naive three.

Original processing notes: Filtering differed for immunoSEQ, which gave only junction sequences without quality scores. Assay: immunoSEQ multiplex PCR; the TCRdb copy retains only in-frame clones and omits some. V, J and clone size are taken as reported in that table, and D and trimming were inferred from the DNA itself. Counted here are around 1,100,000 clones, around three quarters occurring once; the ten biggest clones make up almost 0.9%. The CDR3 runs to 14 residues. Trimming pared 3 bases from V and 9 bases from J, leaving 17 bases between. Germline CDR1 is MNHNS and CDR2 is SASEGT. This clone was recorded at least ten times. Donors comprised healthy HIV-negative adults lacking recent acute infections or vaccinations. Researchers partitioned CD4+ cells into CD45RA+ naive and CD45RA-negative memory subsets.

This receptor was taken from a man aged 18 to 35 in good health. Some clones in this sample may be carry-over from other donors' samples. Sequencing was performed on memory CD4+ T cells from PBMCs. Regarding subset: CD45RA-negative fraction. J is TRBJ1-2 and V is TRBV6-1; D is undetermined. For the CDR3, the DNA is TGTGCCAGCAGTGACGCGGGGAGAGCTCAGAGCTACACCTTC. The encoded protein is CASSDAGRAQSYTF.